One and the same sample provided the 18 T cell receptor beta chains below, sequenced in a study of response to subunit inactivated influenza vaccine. Via MiXCR, TCRdb re-called the RT-PCR reads, giving one row per CDR3 protein. The top ten clones hold approximately 9.9% of a sample with about 570,000 distinct CDR3 sequences, around 10% of them seen once. The same sample was also studied in work on T cells expressing NK-cell markers. That work adds: TCR beta cDNA was generated via 5'RACE template switching incorporating UMIs.

Sequenced material: PBMCs from blood, taken on the day of vaccination. These receptors were collected from a man aged 45-65 years who received an inactivated influenza vaccine.

The chain carries TRBV3-1 and TRBJ1-1; D is unresolved. The V end lost 1 base, the J end lost 3 bases, and 9 bases lay between the germline ends. CDR1 LGHDT and CDR2 YNNKEL come from the germline V gene (reference sequence). The CDR3 spans 14 residues. The CDR3 DNA reads as TGTGCCAGCAGCCAAGCCCGAATTCACACTGAAGCTTTCTTT. Translation gives CASSQARIHTEAFF.

This sequence joins TRBV2 and TRBJ1-5, with TRBD1 as a possible D gene (6 bases). CDR1 SNHLY and CDR2 FYNNEI come from the germline V gene. This CDR3 comprises 14 residues. Trimming took off 7 bases at V and 4 bases at J, with 14 bases between the two ends. The CDR3 nucleotides are TGTGCCAGCACCCCGGGGGCGCGTAATCAGCCCCAGCATTTT. It translates to CASTPGARNQPQHF.

This rearrangement joins TRBV5-1 to TRBJ2-1; the match to TRBD2 covers 13 bases. CDR1 is SGHRS and CDR2 is YFSETQ in the germline V gene. The CDR3 sequence is 15 residues long. V trimming: 4 bases; J trimming: 10 bases; junction bases outside the gene matches: 8. CDR3 DNA sequence: TGCGCCAGCAGCACGGGACTAGCGGGGCCATCCGAGCAGTTCTTC. It codes for CASSTGLAGPSEQFF.

The J gene is TRBJ2-2, the V gene TRBV14, with 9 positions matching TRBD1. The CDR3 spans 16 residues. Trimming took 4 bases from V and 5 from J; bases not matched to a gene: 8. Per the germline V gene, CDR1 is SGHDN and CDR2 is FVKESK. The CDR3 DNA sequence: TGTGCCAGCAGCCGGGGACAGGGTAAAGGAACCGGGGAGCTGTTTTTT. Encoded protein: CASSRGQGKGTGELFF.

CDR3 bases: TGTGCCAGCAGCGTCGACAGGGGGGTAAATGAGCAGTACTTC. Translating gives CASSVDRGVNEQYF. The chain couples TRBV7-2 to TRBJ2-1; TRBD1 aligns across 9 bases. The J call is doubtful: the DNA matches TRBJ2-7 better. CDR1 SGHTA and CDR2 FQGNSA come from the germline V gene. The CDR3 is made up of 14 amino acids.

Only a few counts were recorded for this clonotype. The CDR3 DNA reads as TGTGCCTGGAACCGGGACACCAATTCACCCCTCCACTTT. This sequence encodes CAWNRDTNSPLHF. The chain employs TRBV30 and TRBJ1-6, with D perhaps matching TRBD1 (6 bases). The CDR3 has 13 amino acids. Trimming stripped 4 bases from V and 7 bases from J, with 11 bases between. From germline, CDR1 is GTSNPN and CDR2 SVGIG (reference sequence).

The genes are TRBV29-1 and TRBJ2-1; tentative D call: TRBD1 (5 bases). The CDR3 length is 16 residues. In germline, CDR1 is SQVTM, CDR2 ANQGSEA. V was pared by 4 bases and J by 4 bases, with 20 bases between. CDR3 loop: CSVAPAEQAIYNEQFF. For the CDR3, the DNA is TGCAGCGTTGCGCCCGCGGAACAGGCGATTTACAATGAGCAGTTCTTC.

This clonotype was picked up a small number of times. This chain links TRBV20-1 with TRBJ2-1, with a tentative D call TRBD1 (6 bases). CDR1 and CDR2 (germline): DFQATT, SNEGSKA (reference sequence). Trimming left V 5 bases short and J 6 bases short, with 17 bases between. The CDR3 runs 14 residues. This CDR3 is CSAVGAAGANEQFF. CDR3 in DNA: TGCAGTGCTGTTGGGGCAGCAGGGGCCAATGAGCAGTTCTTC.

This clonotype was seen a few times. CDR3 DNA sequence: TGTGCCAGCAGTCCGGGACGGATACAGCCCTACGAGCAGTACTTC. Its translation is CASSPGRIQPYEQYF. The chain carries TRBV6-2 or TRBV6-3 and TRBJ2-7, with D perhaps matching TRBD1 or TRBD2 (5 bases each). The V gene's germline CDR1 is MNHEY and CDR2 SVGEGT. The CDR3 is made up of 15 amino acids. V was shortened by 5 bases and J by 2 bases, with 16 bases between the two germline ends.

The rearrangement joins TRBV10-1 to TRBJ2-2, with D possibly being TRBD1 (6 bases). The CDR3 runs to 16 residues. The V end lost 4 bases, the J end lost 0 bases, and 12 bases lay between the germline ends. Germline CDR1 WNHNN, CDR2 SYGVQD (reference sequence). The chain's CDR3 is CASSGTAATNTGELFF. In nucleotides, the CDR3 is TGCGCCAGCAGTGGGACAGCCGCTACGAACACCGGGGAGCTGTTTTTT.

This clonotype came up a few times. V is TRBV6-1 and J is TRBJ1-4; 9 positions agree with TRBD1. Germline CDR1 reads MNHNS; CDR2 reads SASEGT. Unmatched junction bases numbered 4, after V lost 7 bases and J lost 7 bases. The CDR3 is 13 amino acids. The CDR3 sequence: CASKTGGVEKLFF. The CDR3 DNA sequence: TGTGCCAGCAAAACAGGGGGCGTTGAAAAACTGTTTTTT.

The chain links TRBV5-1 to TRBJ1-1; D unclear. Trimming removed 0 bases from V and 2 bases from J, with 8 bases in between. Germline V CDR1 and CDR2: SGHRS, YFSETQ. The CDR3 is made up of 14 amino acids. CDR3 DNA: TGCGCCAGCAGCTTGGATGTACGTAACACTGAAGCTTTCTTT. This gives the protein CASSLDVRNTEAFF.

This clonotype showed up just a few times. The chain combines TRBV7-2 with TRBJ2-2; D not certain. Germline V CDR1 and CDR2: SGHTA, FQGNSA. CDR3 length equals 12 residues. Trimming removed 2 bases at V and 9 bases at J, with 7 bases between. The CDR3 DNA follows: TGTGCCAGCAGCTTATACGTCAGGGAGCTGTTTTTT. Its protein product is CASSLYVRELFF.

The chain uses TRBV9 and TRBJ2-7; D is perhaps TRBD1 or TRBD2 (5 bases each). V was trimmed by 5 bases and J by 2 bases, leaving 14 bases between them. CDR1 is SGDLS and CDR2 is YYNGEE in the germline V gene. This CDR3 is built from 14 residues. CDR3 protein: CASSVGTGPYEQYF. CDR3 nucleotide sequence: TGTGCCAGCAGTGTGGGGACGGGACCCTACGAGCAGTACTTC.

V gene TRBV7-9 combines with J gene TRBJ2-3; D is uncertain. V gave up 5 bases and J gave up 1 base, with 13 bases separating them. The CDR3 has 15 amino acids. The germline V gene has CDR1 SEHNR and CDR2 FQNEAQ (reference sequence). DNA for the CDR3: TGTGCCAGCAGCGCTATAGGTGGAGGCACAGATACGCAGTATTTT. The encoded protein is CASSAIGGGTDTQYF.

This clonotype appeared a few times. The chain couples TRBV6-2 or TRBV6-3 to TRBJ2-6, with D possibly TRBD1 on 5 matching bases. CDR3 size: 18 residues. Trimming cost V 7 bases and J 0 bases, with 19 bases left between them. CDR1 is MNHEY, CDR2 SVGEGT, per germline. The CDR3 region is CASTTPRQGISGANVLTF. The DNA for the CDR3 is TGTGCCAGCACCACCCCCCGGCAGGGAATCTCTGGGGCCAACGTCCTGACTTTC.

This clonotype was observed many times. V is TRBV7-9 and J is TRBJ1-4; 7 positions agree with TRBD1. Germline assignment: CDR1 SEHNR and CDR2 FQNEAQ (reference sequence). Unmatched junction bases numbered 6, after V lost 3 bases and J lost 5 bases. The length of the CDR3 is 15 residues. The CDR3 loop is CASSFGQGVNEKLFF. The CDR3 nucleotides are TGTGCCAGCAGCTTTGGGCAGGGGGTGAATGAAAAACTGTTTTTT.

The table lists this clonotype with a few counts. The chain uses TRBV29-1 and TRBJ1-2, with D unresolved. The germline V gene encodes CDR1 SQVTM and CDR2 ANQGSEA. V lost 8 bases and J lost 4, with 14 bases in between. This CDR3 contains 12 residues. CDR3 amino acids: CSTFRQAYGYTF. CDR3 in DNA: TGCAGCACATTCCGGCAGGCCTATGGCTACACCTTC.